One and the same sample provided the 22 T cell receptor beta chains below, sequenced in a study of blood T cell repertoires in COVID-19 (dated by TCRdb to 2019 to 2021). The library relied on the immunoSEQ multiplex PCR assay. Here the immuneACCESS table is served through TCRdb, limited to in-frame sequences with V and J called. Missing clones are a known gap in these copies; in checked studies unresolved V genes cover under half, and the rest lacks a known reason. A total of fewer than 300,000 clones appear in this sample, over 75% of them only once. The top ten hold about 14% of the sample. The sample taken for sequencing was peripheral blood. The receptors stem from a human donor in a cohort sampled during active COVID-19.

V is TRBV19 and J is TRBJ2-1; 10 bases line up with TRBD2. The germline CDR1 and CDR2 sequences are LNHDA and SQIVND (reference sequence). This CDR3 region has 17 residues. The trim removed 9 bases at V and 0 bases at J, leaving 11 bases unmatched. The CDR3 sequence: CASRTLAGGSSYNEQFF. CDR3 DNA: TGTGCCAGCCGAACTTTAGCGGGAGGAAGCTCCTACAATGAGCAGTTCTTC.

The chain has TRBV4-2 and TRBJ2-5, with 8 bases lining up with TRBD2. Per the germline V gene, CDR1 is LGHNA and CDR2 is YNFKEQ. This CDR3 region has 16 residues. J gave up 2 bases and V 0 bases, and 5 bases lay outside the gene matches. CDR3 region: CASSQDVTSGQETQYF. The CDR3 DNA sequence: TGTGCCAGCAGCCAAGATGTCACTAGCGGACAAGAGACCCAGTACTTC.

The V gene is TRBV2, the J gene TRBJ2-4, with a weak D call TRBD1 (6 bases). With 1 base removed from V and 13 bases from J, the gap between germline ends came to 14 bases. The CDR3 is 13 residues long. Germline V gene data show CDR1 as SNHLY and CDR2 as FYNNEI. CDR3 nucleotides: TGTGCCAGCAGTGAAGGAGACAGGTATCCCCAGTACTTC. Translating gives CASSEGDRYPQYF.

The chain has TRBV5-4 and TRBJ2-6; a possible D gene is TRBD1 (5 bases). The length of the CDR3 is 16 residues. Deletions cut 4 bases from V and 0 bases from J, with 11 bases between. Germline-derived CDR1 and CDR2 are SGHNT and YYREEE (reference sequence). DNA for the CDR3: TGTGCCAGCAGCCTCACAGGCCGCTCTGGGGCCAACGTCCTGACTTTC. It encodes CASSLTGRSGANVLTF.

This sequence joins TRBV5-1 and TRBJ2-5; 9 bases agree with TRBD1. Trimming at V came to 0 bases and at J to 5 bases, leaving 2 bases not matched to a gene. Germline V gene lookup returns CDR1 SGHRS and CDR2 YFSETQ. This CDR3 region has 14 residues. This CDR3 reads CASSLEDRGETQYF. Written as DNA, the CDR3 is TGCGCCAGCAGCTTGGAGGACAGGGGTGAGACCCAGTACTTC.

This clone occurred once. The chain carries TRBV18 and TRBJ2-6; TRBD1 is a possible D gene (5 bases). Trimming removed 0 bases from V and 0 bases from J, with 12 bases in between. The CDR3 extends over 18 amino acids. Germline-derived CDR1 and CDR2 are KGHSH and LQKENI. CDR3 loop: CASSPPSGRVSGANVLTF. The CDR3 nucleotides are TGTGCCAGCTCACCACCGAGTGGCAGGGTCTCTGGGGCCAACGTCCTGACTTTC. The complete variable domain, with remaining parts taken from reference TRBV18 and TRBJ2-6, reads NAGVMQNPRHLVRRRGQEARLRCSPMKGHSHVYWYRQLPEEGLKFMVYLQKENIIDESGMPKERFSAEFPKEGPSILRIQQVVRGDSAAYFCASSPPSGRVSGANVLTFGAGSRLTVL.

V gene TRBV3-1 (or the pseudogene TRBV3-2) combines with J gene TRBJ1-3; TRBD1 matches at 8 bases. Trimming removed 2 bases from V and 0 bases from J; junction bases left unmatched: 15. Germline V gene lookup returns CDR1 LGHDT and CDR2 YNNKEL (reference sequence). The CDR3 length is 20 residues. CDR3 DNA: TGTGCCAGCAGCCAATATGGGACAGGACCTACAAGCTTCTCTGGAAACACCATATATTTT. It yields the protein CASSQYGTGPTSFSGNTIYF.

The chain joins TRBV3-1 (or the pseudogene TRBV3-2) to TRBJ2-1, with a weak D call TRBD1 (6 bases). Germline V CDR1 and CDR2: LGHDT, YNNKEL (reference sequence). The CDR3 consists of 12 residues. V was shortened by 1 base and J by 13 bases, with 11 bases between the two germline ends. The CDR3 protein is CASSQGTVHQFF. CDR3 sequence (DNA): TGTGCCAGCAGCCAAGGGACAGTCCACCAGTTCTTC.

The J gene is TRBJ1-5, the V gene TRBV6-6, with TRBD1 as a possible D gene (5 bases). Germline V gives CDR1 MNHNY, CDR2 SVGAGI (reference sequence). The CDR3 has 14 residues. V lost 8 bases and J 4 bases, leaving 15 bases between the germline ends. CDR3 amino acids: CASHTSGGNQPQHF. CDR3 DNA: TGTGCCAGCCATACTTCGGGGGGTAATCAGCCCCAGCATTTT.

J is TRBJ1-2 and V is TRBV7-2; 7 bases map to TRBD1. The J segment lost 8 bases and the V segment lost 6 bases, leaving 9 bases of the junction unmatched. Germline V CDR1 and CDR2: SGHTA, FQGNSA. The CDR3 is 13 amino acids. CDR3 in DNA: TGTGCCAGCAGTATCGACAGGGACGAGGGCTACACCTTC. It translates to CASSIDRDEGYTF.

Remarks on this clone: The identical CDR3 is also encoded by other nucleotide sequences in the sample. V gene TRBV7-9 combines with J gene TRBJ1-1, with 8 bases matching TRBD1. V lost 6 bases and J lost 2; bases outside the gene matches: 8. CDR1 is SEHNR, CDR2 FQNEAQ, per germline (reference sequence). The CDR3 runs 15 residues. DNA of the CDR3: TGTGCCAGCAGTCCCCGGACAGGGATAAACACTGAAGCTTTCTTT. It encodes CASSPRTGINTEAFF. Looking up the rest from reference TRBV7-9 and TRBJ1-1 gives the full variable domain: DTGVSQNPRHKITKRGQNVTFRCDPISEHNRLYWYRQTLGQGPEFLTYFQNEAQLEKSRLLSDRFSAERPKGSFSTLEIQRTEQGDSAMYLCASSPRTGINTEAFFGQGTRLTVV.

This chain joins TRBV3-1 (or the pseudogene TRBV3-2) and TRBJ2-1; 7 bases are a match to TRBD1. Germline CDR1 and CDR2: LGHDT and YNNKEL (reference sequence). CDR3 length equals 16 residues. The trim removed 1 base at V and 5 bases at J, leaving 8 bases unmatched. The CDR3 DNA sequence: TGTGCCAGCAGCCAAGGGGGGACAGTTCTAGACAATGAGCAGTTCTTC. Amino acids: CASSQGGTVLDNEQFF.

This rearrangement joins TRBV25-1 to TRBJ2-1; 7 nucleotides agree with TRBD2. Germline trimming cut 5 bases from V and 5 bases from J; bases unmatched to any gene: 6. This CDR3 region has 14 residues. CDR1 and CDR2 (germline): MGHDK, SYGVNS. CDR3 residues: CASSRATSHNEQFF. CDR3 nucleotide sequence: TGTGCCAGCAGTCGGGCGACTAGCCACAATGAGCAGTTCTTC.

The chain uses TRBV3-1 (or the pseudogene TRBV3-2) and TRBJ2-1; TRBD2 matches at 11 bases. This CDR3 region has 16 residues. Germline lookup yields CDR1 LGHDT and CDR2 YNNKEL (reference sequence). V trimming: 4 bases; J trimming: 3 bases; junction bases outside the gene matches: 5. The CDR3 DNA follows: TGTGCCAGCAGCCCTTTAGCGGGAGGGAACTACAATGAGCAGTTCTTC. The encoded protein is CASSPLAGGNYNEQFF.

The chain recombines TRBV7-3 with TRBJ2-1, with TRBD2 matching over 14 bases. The CDR3 totals 13 residues. Looked up from germline, CDR1 is SGHTA and CDR2 is FQGTGA. Unmatched junction bases numbered 1, after V lost 3 bases and J lost 12 bases. CDR3 DNA sequence: TGTGCCAGCAGCTTTGGGACTAGCGGGGGGCAGTTCTTC. This sequence encodes CASSFGTSGGQFF.

The rearrangement uses TRBV7-6 and TRBJ2-1, with 9 bases lining up with TRBD2. V shed 5 bases, J shed 7 bases, and the junction held 9 bases outside the gene matches. Germline V gives CDR1 SGHVS, CDR2 FNYEAQ. There are 15 residues in the CDR3. The CDR3 protein is CASSETSGQINEQFF. CDR3 nucleotides: TGTGCCAGCAGCGAAACTAGCGGGCAGATTAATGAGCAGTTCTTC.

This rearrangement joins TRBV29-1 to TRBJ1-2, with a possible D match to TRBD1 (6 bases). Trimming removed 3 bases from V and 7 bases from J, with 15 bases in between. CDR1 SQVTM and CDR2 ANQGSEA come from the germline V gene. The CDR3 consists of 13 residues. The CDR3 protein is CSVDFGRGSGYTF. CDR3 nucleotides: TGCAGCGTTGATTTTGGCAGGGGCAGTGGCTACACCTTC.

This clone showed up just once. CDR3 in amino acids: CASSISGTGGPTQYF. The CDR3 DNA reads as TGTGCCAGTAGTATTAGTGGGACAGGGGGCCCGACCCAGTACTTC. The chain employs TRBV19 and TRBJ2-5; 12 nucleotides agree with TRBD1. The germline CDR1 and CDR2 sequences are LNHDA and SQIVND (reference sequence). The junction had 6 bases not matched to a gene; V was cut back by 3 bases and J by 7 bases. The CDR3 runs to 15 residues.

V is TRBV2 and J is TRBJ2-7; 9 nucleotides agree with TRBD2. The CDR3 spans 13 residues. CDR1 is SNHLY and CDR2 is FYNNEI in the germline V gene. V gave up 6 bases and J gave up 9 bases; unmatched junction bases: 9. The CDR3 DNA reads as TGTGCCAGCAGAGTAGGGCTAGCGGGACTGCAGTACTTC. This encodes CASRVGLAGLQYF.

This clone is a singleton in its sample. The chain combines TRBV7-2 with TRBJ2-5; 7 bases map to TRBD2. The CDR3 covers 14 residues. V lost 5 bases, J lost 7 bases, and 10 bases stayed unmatched. Germline values: CDR1 SGHTA, CDR2 FQGNSA. The DNA of the CDR3 is TGTGCCAGCAGCCCCGCCCCTAGCGGACGGACCCAGTACTTC. It specifies CASSPAPSGRTQYF.

This chain connects TRBV5-1 to TRBJ2-3; 8 bases match TRBD1. This CDR3 spans 14 amino acids. Germline CDR1 is SGHRS and CDR2 is YFSETQ. With V trimmed by 7 bases and J by 2 bases, 6 bases remained unmatched. The CDR3 nucleotides read TGCGCCAGCGGAGTGACAGGGGCCACAGATACGCAGTATTTT. Translating gives CASGVTGATDTQYF.

The CDR3 nucleotides read TGTGCCACCAGTACTTCCACTAGCGTCGCAGATACGCAGTATTTT. This gives the protein CATSTSTSVADTQYF. The V gene is TRBV24-1, the J gene TRBJ2-3; 7 positions match TRBD2. CDR3 length: 15 residues. Germline trimming cut 6 bases from V and 4 bases from J; bases unmatched to any gene: 9. Germline V CDR1 and CDR2: KGHDR, SFDVKD.